What follows are 18 T cell receptor beta chains derived from one specimen sequenced in a study of blood T cells in healthy people across ages. Then a second PCR, running roughly 7 to 11 cycles, was carried out with a sample-barcoded 5' primer and a J-beta primer mix. MiXCR, applied by TCRdb to the 5' RACE reads, yields one record per CDR3 protein. The sample records fewer than 1.5 million distinct CDR3 sequences, about 43% being singletons. Sample: blood. These receptors were collected from a woman aged 18-30 years in good health.

This chain joins TRBV20-1 and TRBJ2-2; the D is unclear. V dropped 3 bases and J dropped 4 bases, with 15 bases sitting between them. The length of the CDR3 is 15 residues. Per germline, CDR1 DFQATT and CDR2 SNEGSKA (reference sequence). CDR3 bases: TGCAGTGCTAGCGTTCCCAAACTCCTCACCGGGGAGCTGTTTTTT. Residues: CSASVPKLLTGELFF.

The rearrangement links TRBV27 to TRBJ1-5; 7 nucleotides agree with TRBD1. The CDR3 loop spans 16 amino acids. The germline V gene encodes CDR1 MNHEY and CDR2 SMNVEV (reference sequence). Trimming took 5 bases from V and 6 from J; bases not matched to a gene: 13. This chain's CDR3 is CASSPTSRGSGQPQHF. The CDR3 DNA follows: TGTGCCAGCAGTCCCACATCCAGGGGGTCGGGTCAGCCCCAGCATTTT.

The genes are TRBV5-1 and TRBJ2-7; the D is unclear. Looked up from germline, CDR1 is SGHRS and CDR2 is YFSETQ. The CDR3 runs 15 residues. V was pared by 0 bases and J by 5 bases, with 15 bases between. The CDR3 DNA reads as TGCGCCAGCAGCTTGGTTCCGCGAAGCTACCACGAGCAGTACTTC. Translation: CASSLVPRSYHEQYF.

This clonotype was counted a few times. Written as DNA, the CDR3 is TGCGCCAGCAGCACTAAACCCGGGAACTACAATGAGCAGTTCTTC. Amino acid sequence: CASSTKPGNYNEQFF. The chain combines TRBV5-1 with TRBJ2-1; TRBD2 might be the D (5 bases). Germline V lookup: CDR1 SGHRS, CDR2 YFSETQ. The V and J ends lost 4 bases and 3 bases respectively, with 14 bases between them. This CDR3 region has 15 residues.

This chain connects TRBV18 to TRBJ2-1; D ambiguous. CDR3 size: 18 residues. Trimming cost V 3 bases and J 6 bases, with 24 bases left between them. From germline, CDR1 is KGHSH and CDR2 LQKENI. The CDR3 sequence is CASSPGTPRDSVPNEQFF. For the CDR3, the DNA is TGTGCCAGCTCACCCGGCACCCCAAGAGACTCGGTACCCAATGAGCAGTTCTTC.

The V gene is TRBV29-1, the J gene TRBJ2-5; D gene unclear. The CDR3 length is 13 residues. V lost 8 bases and J lost 11, with 24 bases in between. Germline values: CDR1 SQVTM, CDR2 ANQGSEA. CDR3 sequence (DNA): TGCAGCTCGAGGAATGCAGCCTTCAATGAGCAGTACTTC. This encodes CSSRNAAFNEQYF.

The chain employs TRBV6-2 or TRBV6-3 and TRBJ2-1; 10 bases are shared with TRBD2. CDR3 length equals 14 residues. V shed 6 bases, J shed 7 bases, and the junction held 6 bases outside the gene matches. Per germline, CDR1 MNHEY and CDR2 SVGEGT. The CDR3 nucleotides read TGTGCCAGCAGAGGACTAGCGGAGGGGAATGAGCAGTTCTTC. Residues: CASRGLAEGNEQFF.

The chain joins TRBV20-1 to TRBJ1-1; D might be TRBD1 (5 bases). In germline, CDR1 is DFQATT, CDR2 SNEGSKA (reference sequence). The ends were cut back, 5 bases at V and 6 bases at J, with 28 bases in the middle. CDR3 size: 17 residues. CDR3 sequence (DNA): TGCAGTGCTGCTGGGGCTCAATCGGGCGGTTTAGGGGCTGAAGCTTTCTTT. Translating gives CSAAGAQSGGLGAEAFF.

In its sample, this clonotype was seen a few times. J is TRBJ1-4 and V is TRBV3-1, with TRBD1 as a possible D gene (6 bases). V was pared by 1 base and J by 11 bases, with 17 bases between. This CDR3 spans 15 amino acids. Germline loops: CDR1 LGHDT, CDR2 YNNKEL (reference sequence). DNA of the CDR3: TGTGCCAGCAGCCAAGTTGCTGGAACAGGGTATAAACTGTTTTTT. Translation: CASSQVAGTGYKLFF.

The chain uses TRBV20-1 and TRBJ1-2; 7 positions agree with TRBD1. Germline assignment: CDR1 DFQATT and CDR2 SNEGSKA (reference sequence). This CDR3 has 15 residues. V shed 3 bases, J shed 1 base, and the junction held 8 bases outside the gene matches. The CDR3 reads CSASLWDSDNYGYTF. CDR3 sequence (DNA): TGCAGTGCTAGCCTCTGGGACAGCGATAACTATGGCTACACCTTC.

This clonotype has more than one count but fewer than ten. V usage is TRBV13 and J usage is TRBJ2-1; TRBD2 matches 11 bases. Germline CDR1 is PRHDT and CDR2 is FYEKMQ (reference sequence). This CDR3 is 18 amino acids long. V shed 5 bases, J shed 0 bases, and the junction held 9 bases outside the gene matches. The CDR3 reads CASSRNSGRALSYNEQFF. The DNA for the CDR3 is TGTGCCAGCAGCAGGAATAGCGGGAGGGCCCTCTCCTACAATGAGCAGTTCTTC. Supplemented by reference TRBV13 and TRBJ2-1, the full variable domain reads AAGVIQSPRHLIKEKRETATLKCYPIPRHDTVYWYQQGPGQDPQFLISFYEKMQSDKGSIPDRFSAQQFSDYHSELNMSSLELGDSALYFCASSRNSGRALSYNEQFFGPGTRLTVL.

The chain links TRBV7-9 to TRBJ2-3; D is ambiguous. With 4 bases removed from V and 2 bases from J, the gap between germline ends came to 16 bases. Per the germline V gene, CDR1 is SEHNR and CDR2 is FQNEAQ (reference sequence). CDR3 length: 16 residues. CDR3 sequence: CASSSVSGQSTDTQYF. DNA for the CDR3: TGTGCCAGCAGCTCCGTATCAGGCCAGTCCACAGATACGCAGTATTTT.

A few counts support this clonotype. V gene TRBV28 combines with J gene TRBJ2-7; D is ambiguous. Trimming removed 4 bases at V and 2 bases at J, with 9 bases between. There are 13 residues in the CDR3. In germline, CDR1 is MDHEN, CDR2 SYDVKM. The CDR3 here is CASSSPRTYEQYF. CDR3 sequence (DNA): TGTGCCAGCAGTTCTCCTAGGACCTACGAGCAGTACTTC.

This clonotype has only a few counts. This chain connects TRBV10-3 to TRBJ2-3, with D hard to call. This CDR3 has 16 amino acids. V lost 7 bases and J lost 0, with 17 bases in between. CDR1 is ENHRY, CDR2 SYGVKD, per germline. The CDR3 is CAITPQLGTSTDTQYF. The CDR3 bases are TGTGCCATCACTCCTCAGCTCGGAACGAGCACAGATACGCAGTATTTT.

This clonotype was recorded at least ten times. J is TRBJ2-7 and V is TRBV29-1; D uncertain. CDR3 size: 12 residues. V lost 6 bases to trimming and J lost 5 bases, with 14 bases between them. Per germline, CDR1 SQVTM and CDR2 ANQGSEA. The CDR3 bases are TGCAGCGTGGTCCCCAATGACGACGAGCAGTACTTC. Its protein is CSVVPNDDEQYF.

This clonotype showed up just a few times. The chain's CDR3 is CASSFSAGQPQHF. The DNA for the CDR3 is TGTGCCAGCAGTTTTTCGGCAGGGCAGCCCCAGCATTTT. This chain joins TRBV12-3 or TRBV12-4 and TRBJ1-5; D possibly corresponds to TRBD1 (5 bases). The CDR3 extends over 13 amino acids. The V end was cut by 3 bases, the J end by 7 bases, with 10 bases between.

The J gene is TRBJ2-5, the V gene TRBV11-3; D call uncertain. Germline V gene lookup returns CDR1 SGHNT and CDR2 YENEEA. V shed 5 bases and J shed 3 bases, with 10 bases lying between them. The CDR3 is made up of 13 amino acids. Written as DNA, the CDR3 is TGTGCCAGCAGCAACCCTTCCGAAGAGACCCAGTACTTC. Amino acids: CASSNPSEETQYF. The full variable domain, its missing parts supplied by reference TRBV11-3 and TRBJ2-5, is EAGVVQSPRYKIIEKKQPVAFWCNPISGHNTLYWYLQNLGQGPELLIRYENEEAVDDSQLPKDRFSAERLKGVDSTLKIQPAELGDSAVYLCASSNPSEETQYFGPGTRLLVL.

The gene calls are TRBV3-1 and TRBJ2-1; 8 bases are a match to TRBD2. The CDR3 consists of 13 residues. V dropped 0 bases and J dropped 14; count of bases not matched to a gene: 6. CDR1 LGHDT and CDR2 YNNKEL come from the germline V gene (reference sequence). The CDR3 nucleotides read TGTGCCAGCAGCCAAGAGACCCGGGGGGGTAAGTTCTTC. It translates to CASSQETRGGKFF.